This T cell receptor (beta chain) comes out of a study of blood T cell repertoires in COVID-19. The method was immunoSEQ multiplex PCR; TCRdb's version includes in-frame clones alone and lacks a portion of them. Seen here are 140,000 or so clones, about 88% observed once, and the top ten hold under 6%. This clonotype was sampled from a human donor in a cohort sampled during active COVID-19. The sequenced material came from peripheral blood.

Here the CDR3 reads CASSLSQGQGYTF. As DNA, the CDR3 is TGCGCCAGCAGCTTGAGCCAGGGGCAAGGCTACACCTTC. The V gene is TRBV5-1, the J gene TRBJ1-2, with D possibly being TRBD1 (6 bases). Germline loops: CDR1 SGHRS, CDR2 YFSETQ. The CDR3 loop spans 13 amino acids. Trimming took off 1 base at V and 8 bases at J, with 12 bases between the two ends.